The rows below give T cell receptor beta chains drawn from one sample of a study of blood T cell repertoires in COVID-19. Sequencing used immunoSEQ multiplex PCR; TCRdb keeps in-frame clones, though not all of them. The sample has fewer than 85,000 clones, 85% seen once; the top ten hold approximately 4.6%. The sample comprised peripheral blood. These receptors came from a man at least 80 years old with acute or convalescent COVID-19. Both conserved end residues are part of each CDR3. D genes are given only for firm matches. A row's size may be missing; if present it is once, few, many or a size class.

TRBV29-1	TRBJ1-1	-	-	TGCAGCGTTGGTCTGGGGGCAAACACTGAAGCTTTCTTT	CSVGLGANTEAFF
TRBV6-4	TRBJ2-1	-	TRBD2	TGTGCCAGCAGCGACGTTCAGAGTAGCGGGTACAATGAGCAGTTCTTC	CASSDVQSSGYNEQFF
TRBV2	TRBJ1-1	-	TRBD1	TGTGCCAGCAGAGAAGACAGGGGAAAAACTGAAGCTTTCTTT	CASREDRGKTEAFF
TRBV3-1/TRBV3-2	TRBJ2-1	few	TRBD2	TGTGCCAGCAGCCAAGATAGCAAGCCGGTTGGAGCGGGGGTTTACAATGAGCAGTTCTTC	CASSQDSKPVGAGVYNEQFF
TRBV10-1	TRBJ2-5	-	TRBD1	TGCGCCAGCAGTGAGTCTGGGACAGGGATCGGCACCCAGTACTTC	CASSESGTGIGTQYF
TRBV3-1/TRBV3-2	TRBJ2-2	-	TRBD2	TGTGCCAGCAGCCAATTAGCGGGGGGGCCGGACACCGGGGAGCTGTTTTTT	CASSQLAGGPDTGELFF
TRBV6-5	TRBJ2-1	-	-	TGTGCCAGCAGTTCGCGCAATGAGCAGTTCTTC	CASSSRNEQFF
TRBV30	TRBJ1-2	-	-	TGTGCCTGGAGTGTAACAGGCTATGGCTACACCTTC	CAWSVTGYGYTF
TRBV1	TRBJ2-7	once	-	TGCACCAGCAGCCAAGAGAGTACAAAGGAGTCTAGCTCCTACGAGCAGTACTTC	CTSSQESTKESSSYEQYF
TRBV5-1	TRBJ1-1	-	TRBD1	TGCGCCAGCAGCCTTGACAGGGTTGGGTTTTTTGCTGAAGCTTTCTTT	CASSLDRVGFFAEAFF
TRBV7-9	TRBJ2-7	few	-	TGTGCCAGCAGCTTAGGCGGGACGGAATCCTACGAGCAGTACTTC	CASSLGGTESYEQYF
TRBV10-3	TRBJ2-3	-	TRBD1	TGTGCCATCAGAGACACACTTGGACAGGTTACTAGCACAGATACGCAGTATTTT	CAIRDTLGQVTSTDTQYF
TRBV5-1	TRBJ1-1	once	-	TGCGCCAGCAGCCCAAGGACTGAAAGTGAAGCTTTCTTT	CASSPRTESEAFF
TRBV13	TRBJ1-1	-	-	TGTGCCAGCAGCCTCCCGGATGGAGACACTGAAGCTTTCTTT	CASSLPDGDTEAFF
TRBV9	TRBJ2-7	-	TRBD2	TGTGCCAGCAGCGTAGCTCTAGCGGGAGCTCAGAACGAGCAGTACTTC	CASSVALAGAQNEQYF